This T cell receptor (beta chain) emerged from a study of blood T cell repertoires in COVID-19. Overall study context: Sites in the United States, Italy and Spain provided acute and convalescent COVID-19 samples. From T cells, B-cell-depleted T cells, or PBMCs came the material, which was cDNA or gDNA.

How the authors handled the data: For nucleated cells, counts were estimated from reference gene primer amplification. Assay used: immunoSEQ multiplex PCR; TCRdb lists only in-frame clones, some missing. V and J calls and clone size are as listed in that table; D and trimming were resolved from the DNA. The sample shows 150,000 to 200,000 clones, more than 75% of them seen only once. CDR1 SGHRS and CDR2 YFSETQ come from the germline V gene. CDR3 length: 12 amino acids. V dropped 0 bases and J dropped 7; count of bases not matched to a gene: 0. The sequencing input was peripheral blood. The chain links TRBV5-1 to TRBJ1-2; 7 nucleotides line up with TRBD1. The TCR was taken from a man aged 18 to 35 with acute or convalescent COVID-19. CDR3: CASSLDRGGYTF. For the CDR3, the DNA is TGCGCCAGCAGCTTGGACAGGGGTGGCTACACCTTC.